This entry describes one T cell receptor (beta chain). The data stem from a study of T cell changes during pregnancy in multiple sclerosis. Produced via immunoSEQ multiplex PCR; TCRdb's table is partial and in-frame only. The table lists 130,000 or so clones, about 96% of them singletons. The specimen comprised peripheral blood, sampled after pregnancy. This clonotype originated in a female donor with multiple sclerosis, enrolled in a pregnancy study.

Written as DNA, the CDR3 is TGCAGTGCGAACAGCGAGACCCAGTACTTC. Protein product: CSANSETQYF. This rearrangement joins TRBV20-1 to TRBJ2-5; D ambiguous. Looked up from germline, CDR1 is DFQATT and CDR2 is SNEGSKA (reference sequence). V was pared by 6 bases and J by 5 bases, with 7 bases between. The CDR3 runs 10 residues.